This T cell receptor beta chain was recorded in a study of blood T cell repertoires in COVID-19. TCRdb's copy holds only in-frame clones and misses some; the assay was immunoSEQ multiplex PCR. The sample lists around 46,000 clones, over 75% occurring once. The germline V gene encodes CDR1 ENHRY and CDR2 SYGVKD. The length of the CDR3 is 14 residues. V gave up 3 bases and J gave up 2 bases, with 9 bases separating them. The source material was peripheral blood. The sequence came from a human donor in a cohort sampled during active COVID-19. The rearrangement joins TRBV10-3 to TRBJ2-3; tentative D call: TRBD1 (6 bases). The CDR3 coding sequence is TGTGCCATCAGTGAACAGGGCAACACAGATACGCAGTATTTT. It yields the protein CAISEQGNTDTQYF.